The present T cell receptor beta chain was sequenced within a study of shared clonotypes between healthy human individuals. The junction had 7 bases not matched to a gene; V was cut back by 4 bases and J by 4 bases. Looked up from germline, CDR1 is MDHEN and CDR2 is SYDVKM. The CDR3 has 15 amino acids. TCRdb's table, derived via immunoSEQ multiplex PCR, lists solely in-frame clones and lacks some. The sample has about 2 million clones, about 94% seen once. Positively selected for CCR7, the CD45RO-negative cells used as naive CD8 cells excluded terminally differentiated effector memory CD45RA+ cells. Donors, healthy HIV-negative adults, lacked recent acute infections or vaccinations.

The chain recombines TRBV28 with TRBJ2-7; TRBD2 matches at 10 bases. This TCR was sampled from a man aged 18-30 years in good health. Material: naive CD8+ T cells sorted from blood. For the CDR3, the DNA is TGTGCCAGCAGTTCCAGCGGGGGGGGCTTATACGAGCAGTACTTC. Protein sequence: CASSSSGGGLYEQYF.